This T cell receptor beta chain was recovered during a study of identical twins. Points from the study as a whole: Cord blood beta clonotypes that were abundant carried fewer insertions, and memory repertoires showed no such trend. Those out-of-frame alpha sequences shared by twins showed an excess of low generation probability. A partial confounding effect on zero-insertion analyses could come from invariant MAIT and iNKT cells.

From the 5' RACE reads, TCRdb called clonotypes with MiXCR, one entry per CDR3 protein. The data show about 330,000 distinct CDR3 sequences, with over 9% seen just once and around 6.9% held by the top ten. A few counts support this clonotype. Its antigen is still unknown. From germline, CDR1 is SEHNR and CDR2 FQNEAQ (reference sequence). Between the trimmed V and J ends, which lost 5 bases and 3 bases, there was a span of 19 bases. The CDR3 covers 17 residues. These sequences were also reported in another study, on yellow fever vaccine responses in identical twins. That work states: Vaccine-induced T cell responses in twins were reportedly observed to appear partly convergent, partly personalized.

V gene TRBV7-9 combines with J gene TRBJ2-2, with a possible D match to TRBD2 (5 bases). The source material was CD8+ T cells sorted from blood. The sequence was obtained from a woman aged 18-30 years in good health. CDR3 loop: CASSPRRRWGYTGELFF. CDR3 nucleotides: TGTGCCAGCAGCCCAAGACGGAGGTGGGGATACACCGGGGAGCTGTTTTTT.